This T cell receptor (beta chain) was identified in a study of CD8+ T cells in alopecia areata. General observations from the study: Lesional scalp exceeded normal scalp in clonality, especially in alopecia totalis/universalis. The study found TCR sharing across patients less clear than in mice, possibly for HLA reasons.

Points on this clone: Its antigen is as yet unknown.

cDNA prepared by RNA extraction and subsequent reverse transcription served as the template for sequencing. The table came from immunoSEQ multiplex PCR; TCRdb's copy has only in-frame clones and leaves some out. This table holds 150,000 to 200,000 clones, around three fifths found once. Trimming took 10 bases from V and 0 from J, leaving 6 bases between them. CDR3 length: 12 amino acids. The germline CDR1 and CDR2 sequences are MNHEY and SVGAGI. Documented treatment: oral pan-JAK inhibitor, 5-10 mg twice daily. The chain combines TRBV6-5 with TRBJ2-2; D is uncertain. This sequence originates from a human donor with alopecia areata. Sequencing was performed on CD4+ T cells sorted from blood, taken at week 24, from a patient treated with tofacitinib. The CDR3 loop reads CAIGANTGELFF. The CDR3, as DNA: TGTGCCATAGGAGCGAACACCGGGGAGCTGTTTTTT.